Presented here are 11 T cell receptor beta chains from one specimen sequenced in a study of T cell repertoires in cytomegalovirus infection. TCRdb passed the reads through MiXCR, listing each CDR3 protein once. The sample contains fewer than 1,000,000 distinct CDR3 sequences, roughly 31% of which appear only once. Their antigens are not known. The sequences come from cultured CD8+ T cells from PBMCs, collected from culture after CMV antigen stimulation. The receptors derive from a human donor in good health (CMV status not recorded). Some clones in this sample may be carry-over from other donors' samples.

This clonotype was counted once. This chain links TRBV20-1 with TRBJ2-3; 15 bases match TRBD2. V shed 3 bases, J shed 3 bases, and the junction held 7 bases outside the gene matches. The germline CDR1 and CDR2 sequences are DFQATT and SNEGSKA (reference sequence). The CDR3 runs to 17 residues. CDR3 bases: TGCAGTGCTAGCGGACTAGCGGGGGGGATTGGGACAGATACGCAGTATTTT. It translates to CSASGLAGGIGTDTQYF.

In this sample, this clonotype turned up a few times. The CDR3 protein is CASSFMGAGTPMSTDTQYF. The CDR3 region has the DNA TGTGCCAGCAGCTTTATGGGTGCGGGGACCCCCATGAGTACAGATACGCAGTATTTT. The chain couples TRBV12-3 or TRBV12-4 to TRBJ2-3; tentative D call: TRBD2 (6 bases). This CDR3 contains 19 residues. The germline V and J ends were trimmed by 6 bases and 3 bases, with 28 bases remaining between them.

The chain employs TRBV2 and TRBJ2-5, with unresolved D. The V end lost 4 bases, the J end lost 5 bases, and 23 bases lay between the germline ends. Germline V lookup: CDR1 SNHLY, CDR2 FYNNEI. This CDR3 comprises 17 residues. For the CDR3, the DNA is TGTGCCAGCAGTGTTGCACGAGCAGGAAGGAAGACTGAGACCCAGTACTTC. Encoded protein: CASSVARAGRKTETQYF. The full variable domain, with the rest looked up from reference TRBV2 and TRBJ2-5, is EPEVTQTPSHQVTQMGQEVILRCVPISNHLYFYWYRQILGQKVEFLVSFYNNEISEKSEIFDDQFSVERPDGSNFTLKIRSTKLEDSAMYFCASSVARAGRKTETQYFGPGTRLLVL.

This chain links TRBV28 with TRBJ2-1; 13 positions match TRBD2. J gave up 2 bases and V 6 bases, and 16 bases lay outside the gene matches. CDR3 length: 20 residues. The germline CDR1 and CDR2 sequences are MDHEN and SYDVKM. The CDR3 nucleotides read TGTGCCAGCAGCCGACCCCGACTAGCGGGGGGCAATATCCCCTACAATGAGCAGTTCTTC. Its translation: CASSRPRLAGGNIPYNEQFF.

The CDR3, as DNA: TGCAGCGTTGACTGGGGGGACCTAGAGACCCAGTACTTC. Amino acid sequence: CSVDWGDLETQYF. This chain joins TRBV29-1 and TRBJ2-5; D perhaps matches TRBD2 (6 bases). Germline CDR1 and CDR2: SQVTM and ANQGSEA. V lost 3 bases, J lost 4 bases, and 12 bases lay in between. There are 13 residues in the CDR3. Full variable domain (missing parts from reference TRBV29-1 and TRBJ2-5): SAVISQKPSRDICQRGTSLTIQCQVDSQVTMMFWYRQQPGQSLTLIATANQGSEATYESGFVIDKFPISRPNLTFSTLTVSNMSPEDSSIYLCSVDWGDLETQYFGPGTRLLVL.

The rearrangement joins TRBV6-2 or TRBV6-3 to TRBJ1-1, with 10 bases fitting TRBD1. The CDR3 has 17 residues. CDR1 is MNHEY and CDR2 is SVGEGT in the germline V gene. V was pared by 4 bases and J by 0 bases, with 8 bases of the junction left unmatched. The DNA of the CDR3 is TGTGCCAGCAGTTTACCGGACAGGGGGTTGGTGAACACTGAAGCTTTCTTT. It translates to CASSLPDRGLVNTEAFF.

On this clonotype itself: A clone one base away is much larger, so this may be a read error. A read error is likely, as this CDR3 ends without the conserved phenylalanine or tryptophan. CDR3 sequence: CASSPSRGIHNEQFV. CDR3 DNA sequence: TGTGCCAGCAGTCCTTCCCGGGGGATCCACAATGAGCAGTTCGTC. The J gene is TRBJ2-1, the V gene TRBV7-9; the D gene is possibly TRBD2 (6 bases). The V gene's germline CDR1 is SEHNR and CDR2 FQNEAQ (reference sequence). Trimming took off 6 bases at V and 5 bases at J, with 17 bases between the two ends. This CDR3 contains 15 residues.

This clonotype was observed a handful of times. In DNA, the CDR3 is TGTGCCAGCAGCCCGACATCTACCATGTGGGCTTTCTTT. Protein: CASSPTSTMWAFF. The chain joins TRBV6-6 to TRBJ1-1, with D unresolved. The CDR3 consists of 13 residues. Germline values: CDR1 MNHNY, CDR2 SVGAGI (reference sequence). Trimming took 6 bases from V and 11 from J, leaving 19 bases between them.

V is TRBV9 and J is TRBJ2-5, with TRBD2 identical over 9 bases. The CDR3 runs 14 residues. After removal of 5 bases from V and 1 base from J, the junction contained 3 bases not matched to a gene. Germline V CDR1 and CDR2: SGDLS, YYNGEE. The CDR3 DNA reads TGTGCCAGCAGTGCGGGAGGGGTCCAAGAGACCCAGTACTTC. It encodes CASSAGGVQETQYF.

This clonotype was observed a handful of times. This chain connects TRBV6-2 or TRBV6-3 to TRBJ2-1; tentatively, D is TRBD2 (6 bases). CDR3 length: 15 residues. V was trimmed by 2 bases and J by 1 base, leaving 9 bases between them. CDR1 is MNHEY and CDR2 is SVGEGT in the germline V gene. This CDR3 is CASSYGGRSYNEQFF. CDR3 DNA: TGTGCCAGCAGTTACGGGGGGAGGTCCTACAATGAGCAGTTCTTC.

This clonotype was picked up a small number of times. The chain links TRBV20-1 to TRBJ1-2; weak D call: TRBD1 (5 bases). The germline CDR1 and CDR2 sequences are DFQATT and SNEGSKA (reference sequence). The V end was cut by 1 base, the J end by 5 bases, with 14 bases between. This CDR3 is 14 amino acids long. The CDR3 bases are TGCAGTGCTAGAGTGCCGGGGACGGAGTATGGCTACACCTTC. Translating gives CSARVPGTEYGYTF.